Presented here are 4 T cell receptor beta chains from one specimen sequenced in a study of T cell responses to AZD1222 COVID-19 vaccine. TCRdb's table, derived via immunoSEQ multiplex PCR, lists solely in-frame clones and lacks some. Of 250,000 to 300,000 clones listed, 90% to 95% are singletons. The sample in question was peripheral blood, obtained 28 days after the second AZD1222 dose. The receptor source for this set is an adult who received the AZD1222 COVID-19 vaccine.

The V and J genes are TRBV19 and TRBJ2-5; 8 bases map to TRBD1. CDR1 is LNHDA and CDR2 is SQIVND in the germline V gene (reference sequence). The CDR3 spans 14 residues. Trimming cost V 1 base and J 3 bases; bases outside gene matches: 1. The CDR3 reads CASSIGGQEETQYF. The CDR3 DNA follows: TGTGCCAGTAGTATAGGGGGACAGGAAGAGACCCAGTACTTC.

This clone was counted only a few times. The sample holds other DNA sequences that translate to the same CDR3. The CDR3 nucleotides are TGTGCCAGCTCACGAGACATGAACACTGAAGCTTTCTTT. This gives the protein CASSRDMNTEAFF. The chain recombines TRBV18 with TRBJ1-1; the D is unclear. The CDR3 runs 13 residues. Germline V gene lookup returns CDR1 KGHSH and CDR2 LQKENI. Trimming took 4 bases from V and 0 from J, leaving 6 bases between them.

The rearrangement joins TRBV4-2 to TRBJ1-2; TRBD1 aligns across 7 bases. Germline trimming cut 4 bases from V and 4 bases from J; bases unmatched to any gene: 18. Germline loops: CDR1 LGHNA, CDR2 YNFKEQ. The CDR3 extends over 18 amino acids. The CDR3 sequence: CASSPRGTQGVVSYGYTF. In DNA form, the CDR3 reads TGTGCCAGCAGCCCCCGGGGGACCCAGGGGGTAGTCAGCTATGGCTACACCTTC.

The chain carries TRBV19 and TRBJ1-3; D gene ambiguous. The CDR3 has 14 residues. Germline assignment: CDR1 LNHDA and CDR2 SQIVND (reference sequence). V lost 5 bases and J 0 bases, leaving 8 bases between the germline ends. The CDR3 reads CASSEQSSGNTIYF. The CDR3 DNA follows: TGTGCCAGTAGTGAACAGAGCTCTGGAAACACCATATATTTT.